The next 13 T cell receptor beta chains were all read from a single sample in a study of cytomegalovirus exposure and HLA in healthy donors. Primers for the PCR totalled 60 Vbeta and 13 Jbeta. TCRdb's table, derived via immunoSEQ multiplex PCR, lists solely in-frame clones and lacks some. The sample lists 150,000 or so clones; approximately 80% were seen once. Sequencing was performed on PBMCs. Receptors were obtained from a man between 25 and 39 years old in good health and CMV-seropositive.

The rearrangement joins TRBV5-1 to TRBJ2-3, with TRBD1 identical over 8 bases. Trimming removed 1 base from V and 4 bases from J; junction bases left unmatched: 5. Germline V gene lookup returns CDR1 SGHRS and CDR2 YFSETQ. The CDR3 covers 15 residues. DNA for the CDR3: TGCGCCAGCAGCTTGAGGCAGGGGGCCGCAGATACGCAGTATTTT. Its protein is CASSLRQGAADTQYF.

V is TRBV28 and J is TRBJ2-1, with 8 bases aligning to TRBD2. The CDR3 loop spans 16 amino acids. The V gene end was trimmed by 5 bases and the J gene end by 2 bases; junction bases not matched to a gene: 8. The germline gives CDR1 MDHEN, CDR2 SYDVKM. The CDR3 here is CASSGYRGLAYNEQFF. Here the CDR3 DNA reads TGTGCCAGCAGTGGTTATCGGGGACTAGCCTACAATGAGCAGTTCTTC.

This chain joins TRBV29-1 and TRBJ2-7, with 12 bases matching TRBD2. V shed 8 bases, J shed 6 bases, and the junction held 11 bases outside the gene matches. Germline assignment: CDR1 SQVTM and CDR2 ANQGSEA. This CDR3 contains 14 residues. CDR3 region: CSILAGGSVGEQYF. The CDR3 coding sequence is TGCAGCATACTAGCGGGAGGTTCGGTGGGCGAGCAGTACTTC.

The gene calls are TRBV9 and TRBJ1-1; D unresolved. The CDR3 runs 15 residues. V lost 4 bases, J lost 1 base, and 14 bases lay in between. Germline values: CDR1 SGDLS, CDR2 YYNGEE. CDR3 protein: CASSPHSNWNTEAFF. The DNA of the CDR3 is TGTGCCAGCAGCCCACACAGCAACTGGAACACTGAAGCTTTCTTT. The full variable domain, completed using reference TRBV9 and TRBJ1-1, is DSGVTQTPKHLITATGQRVTLRCSPRSGDLSVYWYQQSLDQGLQFLIQYYNGEERAKGNILERFSAQQFPDLHSELNLSSLELGDSALYFCASSPHSNWNTEAFFGQGTRLTVV.

V is TRBV2 and J is TRBJ2-5; 8 nucleotides agree with TRBD2. The CDR3 is 15 amino acids. V lost 4 bases and J lost 5; bases outside the gene matches: 9. Germline CDR1 is SNHLY and CDR2 is FYNNEI. The CDR3: CASSVSGSTTETQYF. CDR3 DNA: TGTGCCAGCAGTGTGAGCGGGAGCACAACGGAGACCCAGTACTTC.

Concerning this clone itself: The sample holds other DNA sequences that translate to the same CDR3. The chain recombines TRBV18 with TRBJ1-1; D may be TRBD1 (5 bases). The V and J ends lost 3 bases and 2 bases respectively, with 7 bases between them. The CDR3 covers 13 residues. Per germline, CDR1 KGHSH and CDR2 LQKENI. The CDR3 spells CASSPTANTEAFF. The CDR3 nucleotides are TGTGCCAGCTCACCGACAGCAAACACTGAAGCTTTCTTT.

This clone was seen a handful of times. Within the sample, other DNA sequences also encode this same CDR3. CDR3 amino acids: CATRTGSYEQYF. CDR3 coding DNA: TGTGCCACCCGGACGGGATCCTACGAGCAGTACTTC. The chain carries TRBV28 and TRBJ2-7; a weak D match, TRBD2 (5 bases). Germline CDR1 is MDHEN and CDR2 is SYDVKM. This CDR3 region has 12 residues. Trimming left V 10 bases short and J 1 base short, with 11 bases between.

V and J are TRBV4-2 and TRBJ2-2; tentative D call: TRBD1 (6 bases). Germline CDR1 LGHNA, CDR2 YNFKEQ. The CDR3 extends over 15 amino acids. V was cut by 0 bases and J by 6 bases, with 11 bases left in between. As DNA, the CDR3 is TGTGCCAGCAGCCAAGAGGGGGCTAGCCCCGGGGAGCTGTTTTTT. Translated, it gives CASSQEGASPGELFF.

The chain links TRBV28 to TRBJ2-5; no reliable D call. The germline gives CDR1 MDHEN, CDR2 SYDVKM. V was trimmed by 5 bases and J by 5 bases, leaving 6 bases between them. The CDR3 loop spans 11 amino acids. The CDR3 loop is CASSRGETQYF. Here the CDR3 DNA reads TGTGCCAGCAGTCGAGGCGAGACCCAGTACTTC.

The chain carries TRBV9 and TRBJ2-1; TRBD1 matches at 9 bases. Trimming at V came to 0 bases and at J to 4 bases, leaving 8 bases not matched to a gene. The CDR3 has 17 amino acids. Germline V gives CDR1 SGDLS, CDR2 YYNGEE. The CDR3 coding sequence is TGTGCCAGCAGCGTAGCTTTCCGAGACAGGGGGTACAATGAGCAGTTCTTC. Amino acids: CASSVAFRDRGYNEQFF.

This rearrangement joins TRBV2 to TRBJ2-5; TRBD2 matches 9 bases. CDR1 SNHLY and CDR2 FYNNEI come from the germline V gene. The V and J ends lost 6 bases and 7 bases, in that order; junction bases with no gene match: 9. The CDR3 consists of 14 residues. The CDR3 loop is CASRPAGTSTTQYF. In DNA, the CDR3 is TGTGCCAGCAGACCTGCCGGGACTAGCACGACCCAGTACTTC.

This rearrangement joins TRBV7-2 to TRBJ2-5; no firm D call. The CDR3 loop spans 13 amino acids. V was clipped by 4 bases and J by 3 bases, with 9 bases between them. CDR1 is SGHTA and CDR2 is FQGNSA in the germline V gene. The CDR3 DNA reads TGTGCCAGCAGCTCCGCCCGGGAAGAGACCCAGTACTTC. It yields the protein CASSSAREETQYF.

On this clone: At one of its ends the junction is not consistent with the germline gene, which may arise from a read error. V gene TRBV7-9 combines with J gene TRBJ2-2; 9 positions match TRBD1. This CDR3 has 19 residues. Germline assignment: CDR1 SEHNR and CDR2 FQNEAQ (reference sequence). The CDR3 DNA reads TGTTCCAGCAGCCGCCTAACAGGGGGCACAAGAGGTAGCACCGGGGAGCTGTTTTTT. This codes for CSSSRLTGGTRGSTGELFF.